One and the same sample provided the 27 T cell receptor beta chains below, sequenced in a study of blood T cell repertoires in COVID-19. Repertoires were generated with immunoSEQ multiplex PCR, while TCRdb's copy carries only in-frame clones and drops some. Found here are approximately 250,000 clones, 84% of them singletons; the top ten hold less than 5%. Material: peripheral blood. Receptor source: a man aged 55 to 70 with acute or convalescent COVID-19.

The CDR3 here is CASHSLPHNEQFF. CDR3 nucleotides: TGCGCCAGTCACAGCTTACCCCACAATGAGCAGTTCTTC. J is TRBJ2-1 and V is TRBV5-1; unclear D gene. The CDR3 has 13 residues. Trimming shortened V by 8 bases and J by 5 bases, and 14 bases separated the two germline ends. Per germline, CDR1 SGHRS and CDR2 YFSETQ.

This clone was detected only once. J is TRBJ1-1 and V is TRBV7-2; D remains unclear. Germline V gene data show CDR1 as SGHTA and CDR2 as FQGNSA. V was pared by 2 bases and J by 6 bases, with 10 bases between. The CDR3 is 13 amino acids. This CDR3 reads CASSLQGAAEAFF. CDR3 DNA sequence: TGTGCCAGCAGCTTACAAGGTGCGGCTGAAGCTTTCTTT.

The chain uses TRBV4-1 and TRBJ2-3, with TRBD2 matching 10 bases. In germline, CDR1 is MGHRA, CDR2 YSYEKL. This CDR3 spans 19 amino acids. The ends lost 0 bases at V and 2 bases at J; junction bases unmatched: 11. CDR3 sequence (DNA): TGCGCCAGCAGCCAAGAGAGGGGGGCTAGCGGGAGATTCACAGATACGCAGTATTTT. Its translation is CASSQERGASGRFTDTQYF.

Here the CDR3 DNA reads TGCGCCAGCAGCCGGGCGGGGCCCGCGGTGGGAAACACCATATATTTT. This sequence encodes CASSRAGPAVGNTIYF. The chain uses TRBV5-1 and TRBJ1-3, with D possibly being TRBD1 (5 bases). Deletions cut 4 bases from V and 4 bases from J, with 18 bases between. Germline lookup yields CDR1 SGHRS and CDR2 YFSETQ. The CDR3 contains 16 residues.

This rearrangement joins TRBV11-2 to TRBJ2-3; 9 nucleotides agree with TRBD2. Germline CDR1 is SGHAT and CDR2 is FQNNGV. Unmatched junction bases numbered 5, after V lost 2 bases and J lost 2 bases. The CDR3 sequence is 16 residues long. The CDR3 DNA reads as TGTGCCAGCAGCTTACGGCTAGCGGGGTTCACAGATACGCAGTATTTT. This translates into CASSLRLAGFTDTQYF.

V is TRBV12-3 or TRBV12-4 and J is TRBJ2-3, with D possibly matching TRBD1 (5 bases). Between the trimmed V and J ends, which lost 4 bases and 0 bases, there was a span of 5 bases. This CDR3 spans 13 amino acids. The CDR3 region is CASSSGSTDTQYF. The CDR3 DNA reads TGTGCCAGCAGTTCAGGGAGCACAGATACGCAGTATTTT.

The chain has TRBV11-2 and TRBJ2-7; 7 bases align to TRBD2. Losses at the gene ends were 5 bases for V and 2 bases for J; bases not matched to a gene: 9. Germline V CDR1 and CDR2: SGHAT, FQNNGV. CDR3 size: 15 residues. DNA for the CDR3: TGTGCCAGCAGCCCTAGCGGCCTCCTGACCTACGAGCAGTACTTC. Translation gives CASSPSGLLTYEQYF.

This CDR3 is CASSQGVRSNQPQHF. CDR3 nucleotide sequence: TGTGCCAGCAGCCAAGGAGTTCGGAGCAATCAGCCCCAGCATTTT. The chain has TRBV3-1 (or the pseudogene TRBV3-2) and TRBJ1-5; D is unresolved. The CDR3 is 15 residues long. V was shortened by 1 base and J by 1 base, with 8 bases between the two germline ends. Looked up from germline, CDR1 is LGHDT and CDR2 is YNNKEL (reference sequence).

The chain uses TRBV12-3 or TRBV12-4 and TRBJ2-2; D unresolved. V was pared by 6 bases and J by 6 bases, with 11 bases between. The CDR3 contains 13 residues. For the CDR3, the DNA is TGTGCCAGCAGCCCTACTACCCCCGGGGAGCTGTTTTTT. Protein sequence: CASSPTTPGELFF.

The chain links TRBV5-1 to TRBJ2-1; D ambiguous. The CDR3 has 15 residues. V lost 0 bases and J lost 2, with 9 bases in between. Germline-derived CDR1 and CDR2 are SGHRS and YFSETQ. The CDR3 region has the DNA TGCGCCAGCAGCTTGGAAGGCGGCACCTACAATGAGCAGTTCTTC. The encoded protein is CASSLEGGTYNEQFF.

The chain joins TRBV9 to TRBJ1-2; D is undetermined. Trimming took 4 bases from V and 4 from J, leaving 8 bases between them. Germline V gene lookup returns CDR1 SGDLS and CDR2 YYNGEE. The CDR3 has 12 amino acids. CDR3 protein: CASSNTAYGYTF. The CDR3 nucleotides are TGTGCCAGCAGCAATACAGCCTATGGCTACACCTTC.

CDR3 DNA sequence: TGCGCCAGCAGCCAAGGTATGGCACTTGGGCTATACAATGAGCAGTTCTTC. Translation gives CASSQGMALGLYNEQFF. The genes are TRBV4-1 and TRBJ2-1, with D uncertain. Trimming shortened V by 1 base and J by 4 bases, and 17 bases separated the two germline ends. Germline loops: CDR1 MGHRA, CDR2 YSYEKL. CDR3 length: 17 amino acids.

The V gene is TRBV6-5, the J gene TRBJ1-1; D gene unclear. V lost 7 bases, J lost 4 bases, and 10 bases lay in between. The CDR3 is 12 residues long. The germline gives CDR1 MNHEY, CDR2 SVGAGI. The CDR3 protein is CASTSEGTEAFF. CDR3 DNA sequence: TGTGCCAGCACCTCGGAGGGCACTGAAGCTTTCTTT.

V is TRBV12-3 or TRBV12-4 and J is TRBJ2-1; unclear D gene. Trimming shortened V by 7 bases and J by 6 bases, and 13 bases separated the two germline ends. This CDR3 is built from 13 residues. The DNA of the CDR3 is TGTGCCAGCACCTTAGAGAGTCCCAATGAGCAGTTCTTC. Its protein product is CASTLESPNEQFF.

This clone occurred once. J is TRBJ1-6 and V is TRBV5-6; D is possibly TRBD1 (5 bases). The CDR3 totals 15 residues. The V and J ends lost 4 bases and 8 bases respectively, with 16 bases between them. Germline CDR1 is SGHDT and CDR2 is YYEEEE. The CDR3 DNA reads as TGTGCCAGCAGCGGCCGACAGAGAGGAGATTCACCCCTCCACTTT. Its translation: CASSGRQRGDSPLHF.

The gene calls are TRBV28 and TRBJ2-5; weak D call: TRBD2 (6 bases). This CDR3 has 13 residues. The germline V gene has CDR1 MDHEN and CDR2 SYDVKM. Trimming took off 8 bases at V and 5 bases at J, with 15 bases between the two ends. The CDR3 coding sequence is TGTGCCAGCGTCGGGGGAGTGGGGGAGACCCAGTACTTC. Its protein product is CASVGGVGETQYF.

In this sample, this clone turned up once. DNA for the CDR3: TGTGCCAGTAGTAGGGCCGAAAGATCCCAGCCCCAGCATTTT. Protein product: CASSRAERSQPQHF. The rearrangement joins TRBV19 to TRBJ1-5; D remains ambiguous. Trimming stripped 4 bases from V and 7 bases from J, with 14 bases between. The CDR3 loop spans 14 amino acids. Germline V lookup: CDR1 LNHDA, CDR2 SQIVND (reference sequence).

The rearrangement links TRBV7-2 to TRBJ2-7; TRBD2 aligns across 11 bases. Germline CDR1 and CDR2: SGHTA and FQGNSA. The length of the CDR3 is 15 residues. The V segment lost 5 bases and the J segment 4 bases; nucleotides outside the gene matches: 7. In DNA form, the CDR3 reads TGTGCCAGCAGCCAGCTAGCGGGGGGTCCGTACGAGCAGTACTTC. Translated: CASSQLAGGPYEQYF.

This chain connects TRBV11-3 to TRBJ2-1; D is possibly TRBD2 (6 bases). The CDR3 covers 18 residues. Deletions cut 5 bases from V and 10 bases from J, with 30 bases between. Germline V lookup: CDR1 SGHNT, CDR2 YENEEA. CDR3 sequence (DNA): TGTGCCAGCAGCGCTCAACCCCCGACGAGGGCGGGGCAGGTCGAGCAGTTCTTC. The encoded protein is CASSAQPPTRAGQVEQFF.

The gene calls are TRBV4-3 and TRBJ2-2; a possible D gene is TRBD2 (7 bases). The length of the CDR3 is 15 residues. The V end was cut by 6 bases, the J end by 5 bases, with 16 bases between. Germline values: CDR1 LGHNA, CDR2 YSLEER. The CDR3 loop reads CASRGGVGWTGELFF. CDR3 nucleotides: TGCGCCAGCAGAGGGGGGGTCGGTTGGACCGGGGAGCTGTTTTTT.

This clone has only one observation. This sequence joins TRBV18 and TRBJ2-1, with D perhaps matching TRBD1 (5 bases). The CDR3 has 15 residues. CDR1 and CDR2 from the germline V gene are KGHSH and LQKENI. The V gene lost 4 bases and the J gene lost 4 bases, with 14 bases spanning the gap. Here the CDR3 reads CASSLSWGHYNEQFF. The CDR3 DNA is TGTGCCAGCTCACTATCATGGGGCCATTACAATGAGCAGTTCTTC.

The chain employs TRBV4-1 and TRBJ1-4, with 8 nucleotides matching TRBD1. V was clipped by 1 base and J by 5 bases; unmatched bases: 3. CDR3 length equals 15 residues. Germline V CDR1 and CDR2: MGHRA, YSYEKL. CDR3 loop: CASSQGDRNNEKLFF. DNA for the CDR3: TGCGCCAGCAGCCAAGGGGACAGGAACAATGAAAAACTGTTTTTT.

This clone has just one count. The CDR3 region is CASSRPGLAASTDTQYF. CDR3 DNA: TGTGCCAGCAGTCGCCCGGGACTAGCGGCTAGCACAGATACGCAGTATTTT. The chain links TRBV27 to TRBJ2-3, with 11 bases identical to TRBD2. Trimming at V came to 5 bases and at J to 0 bases, leaving 7 bases not matched to a gene. This CDR3 spans 17 amino acids. In germline, CDR1 is MNHEY, CDR2 SMNVEV (reference sequence).

This chain joins TRBV7-9 and TRBJ2-3; D unclear. Germline assignment: CDR1 SEHNR and CDR2 FQNEAQ (reference sequence). V was trimmed by 2 bases and J by 0 bases, leaving 3 bases between them. This CDR3 is 13 amino acids long. CDR3 bases: TGTGCCAGCAGCTTACTGAGCACAGATACGCAGTATTTT. Its translation: CASSLLSTDTQYF.

V and J are TRBV30 and TRBJ1-2, with 10 bases fitting TRBD1. The J segment lost 5 bases and the V segment lost 0 bases, leaving 6 bases of the junction unmatched. The germline V gene has CDR1 GTSNPN and CDR2 SVGIG (reference sequence). CDR3 length equals 15 residues. This CDR3 reads CAWSVAGQGNYGYTF. The CDR3, as DNA: TGTGCCTGGAGTGTAGCGGGACAGGGGAATTATGGCTACACCTTC.

The chain is built from TRBV9 and TRBJ1-2, with D perhaps TRBD1 (6 bases). The CDR3 has 14 amino acids. V dropped 0 bases and J dropped 4 bases, with 10 bases sitting between them. Germline loops: CDR1 SGDLS, CDR2 YYNGEE. The CDR3 coding sequence is TGTGCCAGCAGCGTAGCCCAGGACAGCTATGGCTACACCTTC. Translation gives CASSVAQDSYGYTF.

The rearrangement joins TRBV28 to TRBJ1-5; D is uncertain. The V and J ends lost 7 bases and 1 base respectively, with 11 bases between them. This CDR3 has 14 residues. Germline CDR1 and CDR2: MDHEN and SYDVKM. This CDR3 is CASTQIDSNQPQHF. DNA of the CDR3: TGTGCCAGCACACAGATAGACAGCAATCAGCCCCAGCATTTT. Variable domain in full (rest from reference TRBV28 and TRBJ1-5): DVKVTQSSRYLVKRTGEKVFLECVQDMDHENMFWYRQDPGLGLRLIYFSYDVKMKEKGDIPEGYSVSREKKERFSLILESASTNQTSMYLCASTQIDSNQPQHFGDGTRLSIL.